A selection of T cell receptor beta chains follows, all from one sample in a study of CD8 T cells in ankylosing spondylitis. TCRdb itself ran the 5' RACE reads through MiXCR, one entry per CDR3 protein. The sample consists of hundreds of thousands of distinct CDR3 sequences, 10% to 15% of them appearing once. The sequenced sample consisted of blood, either unsorted or a sorted T cell fraction (not recorded which). These receptors were collected from a male donor with ankylosing spondylitis. Both conserved end residues are part of each CDR3. A D gene is named only where the DNA matches it firmly. Size values are once, few and many counts, or a class for expanded clones, and some rows have none.

clone_size: few
j_call: TRBJ1-6
d_call: .
v_call: TRBV7-8
cdr3_nt: TGTGCCAGCAGCTTAGAAAATTACCAAAATTCACCCCTCCACTTT
cdr3_aa: CASSLENYQNSPLHF

clone_size: few
j_call: TRBJ2-1
d_call: .
v_call: TRBV5-6
cdr3_nt: TGTGCCAGCAGCTCCCGACAGGTGCAGTTCTTC
cdr3_aa: CASSSRQVQFF

clone_size: .
j_call: TRBJ2-3
d_call: .
v_call: TRBV6-5
cdr3_nt: TGTGCCAGCAGTTACTCTCTGAAAGGGGATACGCAGTATTTT
cdr3_aa: CASSYSLKGDTQYF

clone_size: few
j_call: TRBJ2-1
d_call: TRBD1
v_call: TRBV29-1
cdr3_nt: TGCAGCGTTGAAGGGGACAGGGACAATGAGCAGTTCTTC
cdr3_aa: CSVEGDRDNEQFF

clone_size: few
j_call: TRBJ2-2
d_call: .
v_call: TRBV20-1
cdr3_nt: TGCAGTGCTCAACGTGGTCAGGGCGGCGGGGAGCTGTTTTTT
cdr3_aa: CSAQRGQGGGELFF

clone_size: few
j_call: TRBJ2-7
d_call: TRBD2
v_call: TRBV20-1
cdr3_nt: TGCAGTGCGTCTTTACTAGCGGGAGGGTCGGACGAGCAGTACTTC
cdr3_aa: CSASLLAGGSDEQYF

clone_size: .
j_call: TRBJ2-6
d_call: .
v_call: TRBV9
cdr3_nt: TGTGCCAGCAGCGTGGGATACTCTGGGGCCAACGTCCTGACTTTC
cdr3_aa: CASSVGYSGANVLTF

clone_size: many
j_call: TRBJ2-1
d_call: TRBD2
v_call: TRBV25-1
cdr3_nt: TGTGCCAGCAGTGCCCCGGGACTAAGGAATGAGCAGTTCTTC
cdr3_aa: CASSAPGLRNEQFF

clone_size: .
j_call: TRBJ2-3
d_call: .
v_call: TRBV29-1
cdr3_nt: TGCAGCGTTGAAGGTGGGGCCACAGATACGCAGTATTTT
cdr3_aa: CSVEGGATDTQYF

clone_size: few
j_call: TRBJ2-3
d_call: TRBD2
v_call: TRBV12-5
cdr3_nt: TGTGCTAGTGCCAATAGCGGGACGACAGATACGCAGTATTTT
cdr3_aa: CASANSGTTDTQYF

clone_size: .
j_call: TRBJ2-1
d_call: TRBD2
v_call: TRBV24-1
cdr3_nt: TGTGCCACCAGTGACCCTAGGGCGGGGGGGTCCAATGAGCAGTTCTTC
cdr3_aa: CATSDPRAGGSNEQFF

clone_size: .
j_call: TRBJ1-4
d_call: .
v_call: TRBV28
cdr3_nt: TGTGCCAGCAGTTTGGCGAGCTTAACTAATGAAAAACTGTTTTTT
cdr3_aa: CASSLASLTNEKLFF

clone_size: few
j_call: TRBJ2-2
d_call: .
v_call: TRBV20-1
cdr3_nt: TGCAGTGCTAGACGGGGACAGAACACCGGGGAGCTGTTTTTT
cdr3_aa: CSARRGQNTGELFF

clone_size: .
j_call: TRBJ1-2
d_call: .
v_call: TRBV6-1
cdr3_nt: TGTGCCAGCAGTGAAGGAGTACTGGGGATCGACTATGGCTACACCTTC
cdr3_aa: CASSEGVLGIDYGYTF

clone_size: few
j_call: TRBJ1-2
d_call: .
v_call: TRBV6-1
cdr3_nt: TGTGCCAGCAGCTTGAACAGAGGTTCATTTAACTATGGCTACACCTTC
cdr3_aa: CASSLNRGSFNYGYTF

clone_size: many
j_call: TRBJ2-7
d_call: TRBD1
v_call: TRBV4-1
cdr3_nt: TGCGCCAGCAGTAACCGGGACAGGGGCTACGAGCAGTACTTC
cdr3_aa: CASSNRDRGYEQYF

clone_size: few
j_call: TRBJ1-3
d_call: .
v_call: TRBV6-5
cdr3_nt: TGTGCCAGCAGTTCCCAATACGCCATATATTTT
cdr3_aa: CASSSQYAIYF